The rows below give T cell receptor beta chains drawn from one sample of a study of graft-versus-host responses after intestinal transplantation. The repertoire was sequenced with immunoSEQ multiplex PCR; TCRdb's copy has only in-frame clones and lacks some. The table records about 15,000 clones, roughly two thirds of them present only once. Source: ileum tissue, taken roughly 720 days after intestinal transplantation. The source of these receptors is a human patient who received an intestinal transplant, so some T cells may come from the graft donor. Each CDR3 is given with its conserved first and last residue. D genes are given only for firm matches. Clone size is given for some rows only: seen once, a few or many times, or a class if the clone is expanded.

size	length	V	D	J	DNA	CDR3
NA	17	TRBV7-9	TRBD1	TRBJ2-4	TGTGCCAGCAGCTCGCCCCGGGACAGGGGCAACAATAACATTCAGTACTTC	CASSSPRDRGNNNIQYF
NA	16	TRBV4-1	TRBD1	TRBJ1-2	TGCGCCAGCAGCCAACCCAGGACAGGAGGTAACTATGGCTACACCTTC	CASSQPRTGGNYGYTF
NA	13	TRBV7-8	NA	TRBJ2-7	TGTGCCAGCAGCTCGCGGGGCCTCTACGAGCAGTACTTC	CASSSRGLYEQYF
NA	16	TRBV4-2	TRBD1	TRBJ1-2	TGTGCCAGCAGCCAATCCGGGACAGGGGTTAACTATGGCTACACCTTC	CASSQSGTGVNYGYTF
once	13	TRBV19	TRBD1	TRBJ1-2	TGTGCCAGTAGTATGGGACAGCCCTATGGCTACACCTTC	CASSMGQPYGYTF
once	13	TRBV5-1	TRBD1	TRBJ2-7	TGCGCCAGCCGAGGCACAGGGGCCTACGAGCAGTACTTC	CASRGTGAYEQYF
NA	15	TRBV5-6	NA	TRBJ2-7	TGTGCCAGCAGCTCAGAACAGGATTTCTCCTACGAGCAGTACTTC	CASSSEQDFSYEQYF
NA	12	TRBV18	TRBD1	TRBJ2-1	TGTGCCAGCTCACCACGAGACAGGGGGCAGTTCTTC	CASSPRDRGQFF
once	13	TRBV27	NA	TRBJ2-1	TGTGCCAGCAGTTTATCGGGGGGAAATGAGCAGTTCTTC	CASSLSGGNEQFF
NA	17	TRBV7-9	NA	TRBJ2-2	TGTGCCAGCAGCTCACGACCTGCGGGGGCTCGCACCGGGGAGCTGTTTTTT	CASSSRPAGARTGELFF
NA	12	TRBV25-1	NA	TRBJ1-6	TGTGCCAGCAGTGTTTCCCCGGGATCCCTCCACTTT	CASSVSPGSLHF
NA	12	TRBV6-5	TRBD1	TRBJ1-2	TGTGCCAGCAGGGACAGGAGCTATGGCTACACCTTC	CASRDRSYGYTF
few	14	TRBV18	NA	TRBJ2-5	TGTGCCAGCTCACCACAACACCCCCAAGAGACCCAGTACTTC	CASSPQHPQETQYF
NA	15	TRBV11-2	TRBD1	TRBJ2-3	TGTGCCAGCAGCTTGGGACAGTCAGAAGGGGATACGCAGTATTTT	CASSLGQSEGDTQYF
few	14	TRBV4-3	TRBD1	TRBJ1-4	TGCGCCAGCAGCCTAAGACAGGGTGGTGAAAAACTGTTTTTT	CASSLRQGGEKLFF
NA	14	TRBV2	TRBD1	TRBJ1-6	TGTGCCAGCAGTCCCACGGGACAGGGTTCACCCCTCCACTTT	CASSPTGQGSPLHF
NA	15	TRBV6-4	NA	TRBJ2-3	TGTGCCAGCACCCCCACAGGCGGCGGCACAGATACGCAGTATTTT	CASTPTGGGTDTQYF
NA	14	TRBV6-1	NA	TRBJ2-7	TGTGCCAGCAGTGTCCGACAGGTGTCCTACGAGCAGTACTTC	CASSVRQVSYEQYF
NA	15	TRBV10-1	NA	TRBJ2-2	TGCGCCAGCAGTGATGGCAGGGAGGTCACCGGGGAGCTGTTTTTT	CASSDGREVTGELFF
few	13	TRBV30	NA	TRBJ1-1	TGTGCCTGGAGAAGGGGATGGGACACTGAAGCTTTCTTT	CAWRRGWDTEAFF
NA	14	TRBV5-6	NA	TRBJ1-3	TGTGCCAGCAGCTTGGCAGGGTCAGGAAACACCATATATTTT	CASSLAGSGNTIYF
NA	14	TRBV6-4	TRBD1	TRBJ1-6	TGTGCCAGGCCGACAGGGACAAGAGATTCACCCCTCCACTTT	CARPTGTRDSPLHF
NA	15	TRBV18	TRBD1	TRBJ1-2	TGTGCCAGCTCACCACCGAGGGGGCAGAACTATGGCTACACCTTC	CASSPPRGQNYGYTF
few	15	TRBV15	NA	TRBJ2-1	TGTGCCACCAGCAGACAGGGATTGGGTTACAATGAGCAGTTCTTC	CATSRQGLGYNEQFF
NA	15	TRBV2	TRBD1	TRBJ2-2	TGTGCCAGCAAGATTAGGACAGGGCCCACCGGGGAGCTGTTTTTT	CASKIRTGPTGELFF
NA	14	TRBV27	TRBD1	TRBJ2-7	TGTGCCAGCAGGCCAACAGGGGCCAGGTACGAGCAGTACTTC	CASRPTGARYEQYF
NA	16	TRBV15	TRBD2	TRBJ2-7	TGTGCCACCAGCACAACTAGCGGGGGGGCCCGGCGCGAGCAGTACTTC	CATSTTSGGARREQYF
NA	15	TRBV2	TRBD2	TRBJ2-3	TGTGCCAGCAGACTAACTAGCGGGGGGGCAGATACGCAGTATTTT	CASRLTSGGADTQYF
NA	14	TRBV4-1	TRBD2	TRBJ2-1	TGCGCCAGCAGCCGGCTAGCGGGGAGAGATGAGCAGTTCTTC	CASSRLAGRDEQFF
few	16	TRBV6-6	NA	TRBJ1-6	TGTGCCAGCAGTTACTCGGGGGGTAGAGTGAATTCACCCCTCCACTTT	CASSYSGGRVNSPLHF
NA	14	TRBV6-1	TRBD2	TRBJ2-1	TGTGCCAGCAGTGGAGGACTAGCTTTCGATGAGCAGTTCTTC	CASSGGLAFDEQFF
NA	16	TRBV5-1	TRBD1	TRBJ2-4	TGCGCCAGCAGCCTCGGGACAGGCGACGCCAAAAACATTCAGTACTTC	CASSLGTGDAKNIQYF
few	14	TRBV7-9	TRBD1	TRBJ2-1	TGTGCCAGCAGCTTAGACAGGGGATACAATGAGCAGTTCTTC	CASSLDRGYNEQFF
NA	16	TRBV7-9	NA	TRBJ2-3	TGTGCCAGCAGCTTATATCTGGGGGGGCCCACAGATACGCAGTATTTT	CASSLYLGGPTDTQYF
NA	14	TRBV6-1	TRBD1	TRBJ1-4	TGTGCCAGCAGTGGGGACAGCGAAAATGAAAAACTGTTTTTT	CASSGDSENEKLFF
NA	17	TRBV7-2	TRBD2	TRBJ2-1	TGTGCCAGCAGCTTACCCAATAGCGGGGGGTACCACAATGAGCAGTTCTTC	CASSLPNSGGYHNEQFF
NA	13	TRBV30	TRBD1	TRBJ2-5	TGTGCCTGGAGTGTACAGGGGACGGAGACCCAGTACTTC	CAWSVQGTETQYF
once	13	TRBV25-1	NA	TRBJ1-2	NA	CATTRGFNYGCTF
medium-sized	16	TRBV2	TRBD2	TRBJ2-7	TGTGCCAGCAGTGGGCTAGCGGGGATAGGCCGTAAGGAGCAGTACTTC	CASSGLAGIGRKEQYF
NA	15	TRBV29-1	NA	TRBJ2-3	TGCAGCGTTGTTCACACGGGGGTAAGCACAGATACGCAGTATTTT	CSVVHTGVSTDTQYF